The entry below gives a single T cell receptor beta chain sequence along with its context. Its antigen is still unknown. This sample was taken from a study of CD8+CD57+ T cells in acquired aplastic anemia. Study-wide background: Sorted CD4+ and CD8+ cells gave an average of about 3.4 ug of DNA. Healthy donors yielded roughly 9.8 million CD4+ cell reads on average.

TCR beta VDJ and CDR3 profiling used genomic DNA as template. In TCRdb, the reads were re-called with MiXCR into one record per CDR3 protein. This sample has about 110,000 distinct CDR3 sequences; under 60% occur once, and the top ten carry around a third. Study results and limitations: Overlapping CD8+ CDR3 repertoires of patients and controls contained 25 to 35 shared sequences. Simpson's diversity of CD8+ cells was not significantly different in patients compared with controls.

The specimen sequenced was sorted CD4+, CD8+, or CD8+CD57+ T cells (not recorded which) from PBMCs. This sequence was found in a human donor in good health, serving as a control.

CDR3 sequence reads: CATSDSGTSGRTYNEQFF. The CDR3 region has the DNA TGTGCCACCAGTGATTCCGGGACTAGCGGGAGGACCTACAATGAGCAGTTCTTC. The chain links TRBV24-1 to TRBJ2-1; 15 bases line up with TRBD2. The CDR3 loop spans 18 amino acids. V gave up 2 bases and J gave up 2 bases; unmatched junction bases: 3. Germline V lookup: CDR1 KGHDR, CDR2 SFDVKD.